This entry concerns a single TCR beta chain. Only in-frame clones appear in the TCRdb table, and some are missing; sequencing was by immunoSEQ multiplex PCR. The sample shows around 370,000 clones, roughly 96% of them seen only once. This CDR3 contains 14 residues. V was shortened by 1 base and J by 9 bases, with 15 bases between the two germline ends. Germline V CDR1 and CDR2: SGHNT, YYREEE (reference sequence). The data are from a study of shared clonotypes between healthy human individuals. This TCR came from a man aged 25-45 years in good health. Sequenced: memory CD8+ T cells sorted from blood. The sample's subset: CD45RO+ cells pooled with CCR7-negative TemRA cells. This rearrangement joins TRBV5-4 to TRBJ2-3, with a weak D call TRBD1 (6 bases). The CDR3 region is CASSLRTRQATQYF. CDR3 nucleotides: TGTGCCAGCAGCTTGAGGACCCGACAGGCGACGCAGTATTTT.